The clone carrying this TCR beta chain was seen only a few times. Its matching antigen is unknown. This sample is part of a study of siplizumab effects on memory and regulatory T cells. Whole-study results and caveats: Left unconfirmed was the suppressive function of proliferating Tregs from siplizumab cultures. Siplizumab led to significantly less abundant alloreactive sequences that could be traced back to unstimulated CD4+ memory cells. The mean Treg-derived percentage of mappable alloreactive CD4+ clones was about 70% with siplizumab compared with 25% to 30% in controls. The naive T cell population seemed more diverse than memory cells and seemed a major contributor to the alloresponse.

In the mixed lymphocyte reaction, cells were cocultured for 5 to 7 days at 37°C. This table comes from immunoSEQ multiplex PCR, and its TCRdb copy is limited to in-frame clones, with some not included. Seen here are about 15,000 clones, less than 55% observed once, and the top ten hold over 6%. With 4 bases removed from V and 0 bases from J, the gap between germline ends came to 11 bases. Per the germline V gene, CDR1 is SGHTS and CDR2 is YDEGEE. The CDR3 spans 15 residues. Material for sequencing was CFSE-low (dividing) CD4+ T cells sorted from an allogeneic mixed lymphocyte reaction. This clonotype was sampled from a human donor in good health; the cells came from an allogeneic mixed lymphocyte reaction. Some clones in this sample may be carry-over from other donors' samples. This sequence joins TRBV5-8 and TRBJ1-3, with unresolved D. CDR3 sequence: CASSLMSFSGNTIYF. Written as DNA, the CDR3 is TGTGCCAGCAGCCTGATGTCCTTCTCTGGAAACACCATATATTTT.